This entry lists 6 T cell receptor beta chains sequenced from one sample in a study of Graves' ophthalmopathy and Graves' hyperthyroidism. RNA transcripts were the template, and TCR beta CDR3 regions were amplified from them. HTBI primers were used in a first-round RT-PCR, which preceded a second-round multiplex PCR. TCRdb redid the calling of the multiplex PCR reads with MiXCR, one entry per CDR3 protein. The sample lists 620,000 or so distinct CDR3 sequences; 22% were seen once. Specimen: peripheral blood. All receptors come from a woman under 30 with stable Graves' hyperthyroidism. Some clones in this sample may be carry-over from other donors' samples.

This clonotype was recorded many times. The chain employs TRBV29-1 and TRBJ1-2; 10 nucleotides align to TRBD1. The CDR3 totals 12 residues. The germline CDR1 and CDR2 sequences are SQVTM and ANQGSEA. The V gene end was trimmed by 4 bases and the J gene end by 6 bases; junction bases not matched to a gene: 2. In nucleotides, the CDR3 is TGCAGCGTTGTAGGGACAGGGGATGGCTACACCTTC. This sequence encodes CSVVGTGDGYTF. The complete variable domain, with remaining parts taken from reference TRBV29-1 and TRBJ1-2, reads SAVISQKPSRDICQRGTSLTIQCQVDSQVTMMFWYRQQPGQSLTLIATANQGSEATYESGFVIDKFPISRPNLTFSTLTVSNMSPEDSSIYLCSVVGTGDGYTFGSGTRLTVV.

This chain's CDR3 is CASSRDSQANGYTF. In DNA, the CDR3 is TGCGCCAGCAGCCGGGACAGCCAGGCGAATGGCTACACCTTC. The chain recombines TRBV5-1 with TRBJ1-2, with TRBD1 matching over 7 bases. CDR3 length equals 14 residues. From germline, CDR1 is SGHRS and CDR2 YFSETQ. V lost 4 bases to trimming and J lost 6 bases; unmatched junction nucleotides: 9.

This clonotype was seen at least ten times. The rearrangement links TRBV20-1 to TRBJ1-1; 7 nucleotides match TRBD1. The junction had 8 bases not matched to a gene; V was cut back by 3 bases and J by 1 base. Looked up from germline, CDR1 is DFQATT and CDR2 is SNEGSKA (reference sequence). This CDR3 contains 15 residues. CDR3 sequence (DNA): TGCAGTGCTAGTTACAGGGGAGTTTGGAACACTGAAGCTTTCTTT. As protein: CSASYRGVWNTEAFF.

The J gene is TRBJ1-1, the V gene TRBV6-2 or TRBV6-3; D is unresolved. CDR1 and CDR2 (germline): MNHEY, SVGEGT. This CDR3 has 14 residues. The germline V and J ends were trimmed by 1 base and 2 bases, with 8 bases remaining between them. The CDR3 DNA reads TGTGCCAGCAGTTACTACGGCAGAAACACTGAAGCTTTCTTT. Translating gives CASSYYGRNTEAFF.

Worth noting for this clonotype: At one boundary the junction diverges from the germline segment, which might be a read error. CDR3 nucleotide sequence: TGCGCCAGCAGCATTGACTCCCACGAGCAGTACTTC. Its protein product is CASSIDSHEQYF. The genes are TRBV5-1 and TRBJ2-7; D is ambiguous. Germline V gives CDR1 SGHRS, CDR2 YFSETQ. The CDR3 loop spans 12 amino acids.

The chain combines TRBV20-1 with TRBJ2-7, with TRBD1 matching 9 bases. Trimming at V came to 6 bases and at J to 4 bases, leaving 7 bases not matched to a gene. Looked up from germline, CDR1 is DFQATT and CDR2 is SNEGSKA (reference sequence). The CDR3 contains 13 residues. CDR3 DNA sequence: TGCAGTGCCGCGGACAGGGGTTCGTACGAGCAGTACTTC. Its translation: CSAADRGSYEQYF.